The rows below give T cell receptor beta chains drawn from one sample of a study of regulatory and conventional T cells in RAG deficiency. Assay used: immunoSEQ multiplex PCR; TCRdb lists only in-frame clones, some missing. The sample records about 12,000 clones, approximately 93% being singletons. The same specimen was also included in a second study, on regulatory T cells.

The sample consisted of CD127- CD25+ CD4+ Tregs sorted from blood. The receptors here all came from a human donor in good health. The CDR3 runs from the conserved cysteine through the conserved F or W. A D gene is named only where the DNA matches it firmly. Clone size is given for some rows only: seen once, a few or many times, or a class if the clone is expanded.

J gene | V gene | CDR3 length | D gene | clone size | CDR3 protein | CDR3 DNA
TRBJ2-7 | TRBV4-2 | 15 | TRBD1 | once | CASSQDRGLPYEQYF | TGTGCCAGCAGCCAGGACAGGGGGCTACCCTACGAGCAGTACTTC
TRBJ2-7 | TRBV6-6 | 14 | NA | NA | CASSWGGGPDEQYF | TGTGCCAGCAGTTGGGGAGGGGGGCCGGATGAGCAGTACTTC
TRBJ2-4 | TRBV2 | 20 | TRBD2 | NA | CASRVRRLAGGGPSKNIQYF | TGTGCCAGCAGGGTTCGAAGACTAGCGGGGGGGGGCCCATCCAAAAACATTCAGTACTTC
TRBJ2-1 | TRBV7-9 | 16 | TRBD1 | NA | CASSLRRQGRRNEQFF | TGTGCCAGCAGCCTACGACGACAGGGAAGGAGGAATGAGCAGTTCTTC
TRBJ1-3 | TRBV5-1 | 14 | TRBD1 | NA | CASSEQGARNAVYF | TGCGCCAGCAGCGAACAGGGGGCGAGGAACGCGGTATATTTT
TRBJ2-3 | TRBV7-9 | 17 | NA | NA | CASSRGRWQVNTDTQYF | TGTGCCAGCAGCCGAGGGCGGTGGCAGGTCAACACAGATACGCAGTATTTT
TRBJ1-3 | TRBV15 | 16 | TRBD1 | once | CATSKATGGSGNTIYF | TGTGCCACCAGCAAGGCTACAGGGGGTTCTGGAAACACCATATATTTT
TRBJ1-5 | TRBV6-6 | 14 | NA | NA | CASSYGGGNQPQHF | TGTGCCAGCAGTTACGGGGGGGGCAATCAGCCCCAGCATTTT
TRBJ1-6 | TRBV7-9 | 13 | NA | NA | CASSVAGGSPLHF | TGTGCCAGCAGCGTGGCGGGTGGTTCACCCCTCCACTTT
TRBJ2-4 | TRBV15 | 16 | NA | NA | CATSRGVSGAKNIQYF | TGTGCCACCAGCAGAGGGGTCTCGGGGGCCAAAAACATTCAGTACTTC
TRBJ2-5 | TRBV5-1 | 15 | TRBD2 | NA | CASSLASGGQETQYF | TGCGCCAGCAGCTTAGCTAGCGGGGGACAAGAGACCCAGTACTTC
TRBJ1-3 | TRBV6-5 | 15 | NA | NA | CASSGTFSSGNTIYF | TGTGCCAGCAGCGGGACTTTCAGCTCTGGAAACACCATATATTTT
TRBJ1-5 | TRBV19 | 16 | NA | NA | CASSIIPGYSNQPQHF | TGTGCCAGTAGTATAATACCAGGGTATAGCAATCAGCCCCAGCATTTT
TRBJ1-2 | TRBV6-6 | 14 | TRBD1 | NA | CASNLRDSTPGYTF | TGTGCCAGCAACCTCCGGGACAGCACGCCTGGCTACACCTTC
TRBJ1-2 | TRBV5-6 | 14 | NA | NA | CASSLGTGNYGYTF | TGTGCCAGCAGCTTGGGAACAGGGAACTATGGCTACACCTTC
TRBJ1-1 | TRBV5-1 | 17 | NA | NA | CASSPHRQAKAHTEAFF | TGCGCCAGCAGCCCGCATCGACAGGCAAAGGCCCACACTGAAGCTTTCTTT
TRBJ2-5 | TRBV5-1 | 14 | TRBD1 | once | CASSRGQGQETQYF | TGCGCCAGCAGCCGGGGACAGGGTCAAGAGACCCAGTACTTC
TRBJ1-1 | TRBV11-2 | 14 | NA | NA | CASSRTGIQPEAFF | TGTGCCAGCAGCCGCACAGGGATCCAACCTGAAGCTTTCTTT
TRBJ2-7 | TRBV6-1 | 15 | TRBD1 | once | CASSEPGQGTYEQYF | TGTGCCAGCAGTGAACCTGGACAGGGGACCTACGAGCAGTACTTC
TRBJ2-1 | TRBV6-6 | 14 | NA | NA | CASSYSESYNEQFF | TGTGCCAGCAGTTACTCTGAGAGTTACAATGAGCAGTTCTTC
TRBJ1-1 | TRBV18 | 12 | NA | NA | CASSPAGTEAFF | TGTGCCAGCTCACCCGCGGGCACTGAAGCTTTCTTT
TRBJ2-5 | TRBV11-2 | 16 | NA | NA | CASSFGQGIYQETQYF | TGTGCCAGCAGCTTTGGGCAGGGGATTTACCAAGAGACCCAGTACTTC
TRBJ2-3 | TRBV7-2 | 16 | TRBD2 | NA | CASSWDGRGAIDTQYF | TGTGCCAGCAGCTGGGACGGGCGGGGGGCAATAGATACGCAGTATTTT
TRBJ1-5 | TRBV2 | 14 | NA | NA | CASRIQRGDQPQHF | TGTGCCAGCAGGATACAGCGGGGGGACCAGCCCCAGCATTTT
TRBJ1-1 | TRBV6-6 | 14 | NA | few | CASSYPRGNTEAFF | TGTGCCAGCAGTTACCCGCGGGGAAACACTGAAGCTTTCTTT
TRBJ1-2 | TRBV6-6 | 13 | NA | NA | CASSPQERYGYTF | TGTGCCAGCAGCCCTCAGGAAAGATATGGCTACACCTTC
TRBJ2-7 | TRBV6-1 | 13 | NA | NA | CASTNRVINEQYF | TGTGCCAGCACAAACAGGGTAATCAACGAGCAGTACTTC
TRBJ1-2 | TRBV18 | 12 | NA | NA | CASSPTGNGYTF | TGTGCCAGCTCACCAACAGGGAATGGCTACACCTTC
TRBJ1-1 | TRBV19 | 15 | NA | once | CASSIGAGISTEAFF | TGTGCCAGTAGTATAGGGGCAGGGATATCCACTGAAGCTTTCTTT
TRBJ1-1 | TRBV6-1 | 14 | TRBD1 | NA | CASRIDRVNTEAFF | TGTGCCAGCAGAATAGACAGGGTGAACACTGAAGCTTTCTTT
TRBJ2-3 | TRBV9 | 15 | NA | NA | CASSSPLRGSDTQYF | TGTGCCAGCAGCTCACCCCTCAGGGGCTCAGATACGCAGTATTTT
TRBJ1-6 | TRBV29-1 | 19 | NA | NA | CSVPSGGPHSLLNNSPLHF | TGCAGCGTCCCATCGGGGGGCCCCCATTCGCTACTCAATAATTCACCCCTCCACTTT
TRBJ1-4 | TRBV7-6 | 15 | TRBD1 | NA | CASSLSGGKGEKLFF | TGTGCCAGCAGCTTATCAGGGGGAAAAGGTGAAAAACTGTTTTTT
TRBJ1-2 | TRBV4-1 | 18 | NA | once | CASSQDHVNRPRNYGYTF | TGCGCCAGCAGCCAAGATCACGTAAACAGGCCCCGTAACTATGGCTACACCTTC
TRBJ1-4 | TRBV5-5 | 15 | NA | few | CASSLGGSTNEKLFF | TGTGCCAGCAGCTTAGGAGGGTCAACTAATGAAAAACTGTTTTTT
TRBJ1-2 | TRBV10-3 | 16 | NA | NA | CAISDPVRTANYGYTF | TGTGCCATCAGTGACCCCGTCAGGACAGCTAACTATGGCTACACCTTC
TRBJ1-6 | TRBV9 | 14 | TRBD1 | NA | CASSADRVNSPLHF | TGTGCCAGCAGCGCGGACAGGGTAAATTCACCCCTCCACTTT
TRBJ1-3 | TRBV2 | 14 | TRBD1 | few | CASKGQGVVNTIYF | TGTGCCAGCAAGGGACAGGGGGTCGTAAACACCATATATTTT
TRBJ1-5 | TRBV19 | 14 | NA | once | CASKTSGWDQPQHF | TGTGCCAGTAAGACGTCAGGGTGGGATCAGCCCCAGCATTTT
TRBJ1-1 | TRBV7-2 | 16 | TRBD1 | NA | CASSLARDRGDTEAFF | TGTGCCAGCAGCTTAGCGAGGGACAGGGGGGACACTGAAGCTTTCTTT
TRBJ1-2 | TRBV6-5 | 13 | NA | NA | CASSRRADYGYTF | TGTGCCAGCAGCCGCCGAGCCGACTATGGCTACACCTTC
TRBJ2-1 | TRBV23-1 | 16 | NA | NA | CASSLEGGGLYNEQFF | TGCGCCAGCAGTCTTGAGGGGGGGGGACTATACAATGAGCAGTTCTTC
TRBJ2-1 | TRBV2 | 15 | NA | NA | CASSPLRVSYNEQFF | TGTGCCAGCAGTCCCTTGCGGGTATCCTACAATGAGCAGTTCTTC
TRBJ2-7 | TRBV5-1 | 16 | TRBD1 | once | CASSLVGQGALYEQYF | TGCGCCAGCAGCTTAGTCGGACAGGGGGCTCTCTACGAGCAGTACTTC
TRBJ2-7 | TRBV6-1 | 15 | TRBD1 | NA | CATLPGQGSPYEQYF | TGTGCCACGTTACCGGGACAGGGGAGCCCCTACGAGCAGTACTTC
TRBJ2-3 | TRBV4-1 | 14 | NA | NA | CASSPGTSTDTQYF | TGCGCCAGCAGCCCCGGGACTAGCACAGATACGCAGTATTTT
TRBJ1-1 | TRBV28 | 12 | NA | NA | CATRGGYTEAFF | TGTGCCACCAGGGGAGGTTACACTGAAGCTTTCTTT
TRBJ1-2 | TRBV19 | 16 | NA | NA | CASSIKAGRVNYGYTF | TGTGCCAGTAGTATTAAGGCAGGGAGGGTTAACTATGGCTACACCTTC
TRBJ1-2 | TRBV2 | 14 | TRBD1 | NA | CASKTGATNYGYTF | TGTGCCAGCAAGACAGGGGCCACTAACTATGGCTACACCTTC
TRBJ1-2 | TRBV5-6 | 15 | NA | NA | CASSEAVTGPLGYTF | TGTGCCAGCAGCGAGGCCGTAACAGGTCCGTTGGGCTACACCTTC
TRBJ2-3 | TRBV5-4 | 19 | TRBD2 | NA | CASSLGGEGLGRTGGTQYF | TGTGCCAGCAGCTTGGGAGGGGAGGGGCTGGGGCGGACGGGGGGGACGCAGTATTTT
TRBJ1-1 | TRBV18 | 13 | NA | NA | CASSPQQNTEAFF | TGTGCCAGCTCACCACAACAGAACACTGAAGCTTTCTTT
TRBJ1-1 | TRBV25-1 | 14 | NA | NA | CASSEFKANTEAFF | TGTGCCAGCAGTGAATTTAAAGCGAACACTGAAGCTTTCTTT
TRBJ1-1 | TRBV27 | 13 | NA | NA | CASSYGGAVRAFF | TGTGCCAGCAGTTATGGGGGGGCGGTGCGAGCTTTCTTT
TRBJ1-2 | TRBV5-1 | 13 | NA | NA | CASSLRQDYGYTF | TGCGCCAGCAGCTTGCGACAAGACTATGGCTACACCTTC
TRBJ2-7 | TRBV15 | 14 | TRBD1 | few | CATSRGQITTQQYF | TGTGCCACCAGCAGGGGACAGATTACTACGCAGCAGTACTTC
TRBJ1-2 | TRBV7-9 | 15 | TRBD1 | NA | CASSLGSGTEEGYTF | TGTGCCAGCAGCTTAGGGTCAGGGACAGAAGAAGGCTACACCTTC
TRBJ2-7 | TRBV20-1 | 11 | NA | NA | CSARGAGEQYF | TGCAGTGCTAGAGGGGCGGGGGAGCAGTACTTC
TRBJ2-7 | TRBV11-1 | 13 | NA | NA | CASSSARDYEQYF | TGTGCCAGCAGCTCAGCCCGGGACTACGAGCAGTACTTC